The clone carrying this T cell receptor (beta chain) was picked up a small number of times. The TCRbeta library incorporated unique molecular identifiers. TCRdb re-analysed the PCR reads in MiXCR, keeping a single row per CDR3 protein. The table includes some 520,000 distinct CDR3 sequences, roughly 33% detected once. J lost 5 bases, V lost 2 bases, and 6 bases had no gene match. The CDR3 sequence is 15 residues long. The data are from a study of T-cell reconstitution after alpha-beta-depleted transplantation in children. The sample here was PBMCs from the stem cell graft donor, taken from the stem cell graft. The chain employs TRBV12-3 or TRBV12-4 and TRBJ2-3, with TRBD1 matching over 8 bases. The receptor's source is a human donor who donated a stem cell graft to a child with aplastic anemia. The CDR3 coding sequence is TGTGCCAGCAGTTTACAGGGGGCCCTCAAAGATACGCAGTATTTT. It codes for CASSLQGALKDTQYF.